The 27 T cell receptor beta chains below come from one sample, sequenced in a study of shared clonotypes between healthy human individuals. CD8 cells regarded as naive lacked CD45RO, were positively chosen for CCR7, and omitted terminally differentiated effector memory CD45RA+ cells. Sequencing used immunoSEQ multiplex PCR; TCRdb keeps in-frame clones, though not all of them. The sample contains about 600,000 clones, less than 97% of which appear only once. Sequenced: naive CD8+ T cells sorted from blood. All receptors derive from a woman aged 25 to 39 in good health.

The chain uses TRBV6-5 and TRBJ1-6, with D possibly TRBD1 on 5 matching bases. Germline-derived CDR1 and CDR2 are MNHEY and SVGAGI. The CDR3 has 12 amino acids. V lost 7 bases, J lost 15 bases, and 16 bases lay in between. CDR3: CASTDDPGRLHF. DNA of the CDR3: TGTGCCAGCACTGATGACCCAGGGCGCCTCCACTTT.

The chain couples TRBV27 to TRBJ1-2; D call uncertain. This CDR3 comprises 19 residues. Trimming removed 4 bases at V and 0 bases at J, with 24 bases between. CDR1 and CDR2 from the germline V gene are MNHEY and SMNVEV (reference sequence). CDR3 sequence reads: CASSSLLGPSVEANYGYTF. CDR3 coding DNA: TGTGCCAGCAGTTCGCTTCTGGGCCCTAGTGTGGAGGCTAACTATGGCTACACCTTC.

The CDR3 DNA reads as TGTGCCAGCAGCTTGGACGGAGGAAGGGGATATGGCAATCAGCCCCAGCATTTT. Residues: CASSLDGGRGYGNQPQHF. The gene calls are TRBV5-8 and TRBJ1-5; D might be TRBD1 (5 bases). Trimming removed 0 bases at V and 2 bases at J, with 18 bases between. Germline CDR1 reads SGHTS; CDR2 reads YDEGEE. The CDR3 has 18 amino acids.

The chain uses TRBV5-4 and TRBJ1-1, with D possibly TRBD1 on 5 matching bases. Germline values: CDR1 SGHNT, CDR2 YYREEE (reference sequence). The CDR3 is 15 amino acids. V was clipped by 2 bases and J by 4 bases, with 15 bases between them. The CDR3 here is CASSFRAGGVTEAFF. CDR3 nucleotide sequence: TGTGCCAGCAGCTTCCGGGCTGGGGGAGTCACTGAAGCTTTCTTT.

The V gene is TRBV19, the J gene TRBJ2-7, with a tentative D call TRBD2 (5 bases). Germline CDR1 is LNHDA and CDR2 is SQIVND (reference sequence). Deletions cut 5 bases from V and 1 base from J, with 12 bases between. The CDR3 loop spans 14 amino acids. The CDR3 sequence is CASSWAGGSYEQYF. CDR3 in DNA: TGTGCCAGTAGTTGGGCAGGAGGATCCTACGAGCAGTACTTC.

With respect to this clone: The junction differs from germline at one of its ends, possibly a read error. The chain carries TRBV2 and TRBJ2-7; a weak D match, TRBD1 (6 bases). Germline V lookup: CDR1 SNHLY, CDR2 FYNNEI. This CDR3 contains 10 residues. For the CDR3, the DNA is TGTGCCAGCAGCGGGACATCAGCAATTTTC. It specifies CASSGTSAIF.

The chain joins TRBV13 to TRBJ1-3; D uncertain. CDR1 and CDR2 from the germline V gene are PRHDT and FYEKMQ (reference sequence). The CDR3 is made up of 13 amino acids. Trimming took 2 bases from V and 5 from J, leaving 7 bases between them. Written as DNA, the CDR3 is TGTGCCAGCAGCTTAATGTTCCGAAACACCATATATTTT. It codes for CASSLMFRNTIYF.

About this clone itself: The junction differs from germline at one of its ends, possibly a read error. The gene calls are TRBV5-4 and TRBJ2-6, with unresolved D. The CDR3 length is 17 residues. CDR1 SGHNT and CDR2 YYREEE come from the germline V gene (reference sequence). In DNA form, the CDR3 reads TGTGCCAGCCGTATGGGCGTACCAGACAAGTCGGGCCAACGTCCTGACTTC. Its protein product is CASRMGVPDKSGQRPDF.

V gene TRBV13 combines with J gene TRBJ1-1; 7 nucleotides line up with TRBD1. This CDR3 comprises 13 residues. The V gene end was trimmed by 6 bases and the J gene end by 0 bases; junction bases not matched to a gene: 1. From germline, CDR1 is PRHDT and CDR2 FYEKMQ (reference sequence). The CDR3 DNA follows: TGTGCCAGCAGGCAGGGGGTGAACACTGAAGCTTTCTTT. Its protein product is CASRQGVNTEAFF. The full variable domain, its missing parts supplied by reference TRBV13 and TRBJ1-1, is AAGVIQSPRHLIKEKRETATLKCYPIPRHDTVYWYQQGPGQDPQFLISFYEKMQSDKGSIPDRFSAQQFSDYHSELNMSSLELGDSALYFCASRQGVNTEAFFGQGTRLTVV.

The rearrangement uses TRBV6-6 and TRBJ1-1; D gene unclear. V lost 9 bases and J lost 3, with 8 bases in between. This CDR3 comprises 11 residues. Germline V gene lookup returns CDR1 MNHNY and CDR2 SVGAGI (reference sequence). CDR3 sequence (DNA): TGTGCCAGACGGGAAGACACTGAAGCTTTCTTT. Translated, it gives CARREDTEAFF.

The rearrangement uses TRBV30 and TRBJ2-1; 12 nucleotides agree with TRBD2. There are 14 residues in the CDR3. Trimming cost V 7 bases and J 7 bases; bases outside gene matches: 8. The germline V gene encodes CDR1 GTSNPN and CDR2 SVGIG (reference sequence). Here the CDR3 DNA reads TGTGCCTCCCTACTAGCGGGAGGTGAGAATGAGCAGTTCTTC. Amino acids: CASLLAGGENEQFF. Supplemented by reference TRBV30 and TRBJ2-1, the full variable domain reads SQTIHQWPATLVQPVGSPLSLECTVEGTSNPNLYWYRQAAGRGLQLLFYSVGIGQISSEVPQNLSASRPQDRQFILSSKKLLLSDSGFYLCASLLAGGENEQFFGPGTRLTVL.

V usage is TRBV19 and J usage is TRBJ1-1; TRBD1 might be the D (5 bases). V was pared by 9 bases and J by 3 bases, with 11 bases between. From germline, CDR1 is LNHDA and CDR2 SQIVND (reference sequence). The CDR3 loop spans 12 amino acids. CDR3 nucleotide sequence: TGTGCCAGCCGGGACGGATACACTGAAGCTTTCTTT. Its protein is CASRDGYTEAFF.

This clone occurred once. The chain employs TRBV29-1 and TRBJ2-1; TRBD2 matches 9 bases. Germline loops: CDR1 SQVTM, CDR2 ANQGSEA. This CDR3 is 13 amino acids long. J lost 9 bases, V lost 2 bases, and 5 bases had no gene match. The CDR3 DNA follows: TGCAGCGTTGAACACCTAGCGGGAATTGAGCAGTTCTTC. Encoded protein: CSVEHLAGIEQFF.

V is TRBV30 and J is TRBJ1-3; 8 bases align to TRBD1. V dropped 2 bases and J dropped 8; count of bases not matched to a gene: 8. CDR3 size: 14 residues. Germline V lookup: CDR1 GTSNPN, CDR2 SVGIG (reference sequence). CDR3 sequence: CAWSTGQGVYTIYF. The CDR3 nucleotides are TGTGCCTGGAGTACTGGACAGGGAGTTTACACCATATATTTT.

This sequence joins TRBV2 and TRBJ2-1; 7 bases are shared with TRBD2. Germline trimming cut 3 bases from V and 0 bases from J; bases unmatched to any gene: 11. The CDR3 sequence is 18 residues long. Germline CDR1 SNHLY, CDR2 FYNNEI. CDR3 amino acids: CASSDRPSGGVSYNEQFF. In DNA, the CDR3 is TGTGCCAGCAGTGACCGGCCTAGCGGAGGGGTCTCCTACAATGAGCAGTTCTTC.

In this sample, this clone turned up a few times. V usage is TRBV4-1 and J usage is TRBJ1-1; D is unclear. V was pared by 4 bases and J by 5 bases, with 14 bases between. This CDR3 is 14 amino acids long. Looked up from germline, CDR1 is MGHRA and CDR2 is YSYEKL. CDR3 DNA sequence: TGCGCCAGCAGCCCTACAACGGCATGGACTGAAGCTTTCTTT. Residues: CASSPTTAWTEAFF.

The chain's CDR3 is CSVESGADTGELFF. DNA of the CDR3: TGCAGCGTTGAGTCCGGGGCGGACACCGGGGAGCTGTTTTTT. This chain joins TRBV29-1 and TRBJ2-2; D is possibly TRBD1 or TRBD2 (5 bases each). Germline-derived CDR1 and CDR2 are SQVTM and ANQGSEA. The length of the CDR3 is 14 residues. Trimming removed 3 bases from V and 3 bases from J, with 11 bases in between.

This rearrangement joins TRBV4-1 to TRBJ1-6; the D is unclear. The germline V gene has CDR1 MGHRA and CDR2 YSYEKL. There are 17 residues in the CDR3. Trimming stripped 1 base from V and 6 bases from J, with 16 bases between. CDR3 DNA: TGCGCCAGCAGCCAAGGAGGCACCGGGCTGAGTAATTCACCCCTCCACTTT. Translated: CASSQGGTGLSNSPLHF.

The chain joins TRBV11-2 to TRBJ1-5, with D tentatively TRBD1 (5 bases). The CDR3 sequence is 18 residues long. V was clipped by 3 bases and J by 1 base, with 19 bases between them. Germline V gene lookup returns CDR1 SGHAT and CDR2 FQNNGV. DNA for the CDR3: TGTGCCAGCAGCTTCCTTCATCGGGACCCCGAGAGCAATCAGCCCCAGCATTTT. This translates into CASSFLHRDPESNQPQHF.

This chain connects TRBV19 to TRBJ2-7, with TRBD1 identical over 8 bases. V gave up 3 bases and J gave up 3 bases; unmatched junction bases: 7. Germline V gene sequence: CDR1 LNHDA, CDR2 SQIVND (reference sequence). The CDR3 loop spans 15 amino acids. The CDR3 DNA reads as TGTGCCAGTAGTATCGGACAGGGTTGGGACTACGAGCAGTACTTC. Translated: CASSIGQGWDYEQYF. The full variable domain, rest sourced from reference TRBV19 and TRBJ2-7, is DGGITQSPKYLFRKEGQNVTLSCEQNLNHDAMYWYRQDPGQGLRLIYYSQIVNDFQKGDIAEGYSVSREKKESFPLTVTSAQKNPTAFYLCASSIGQGWDYEQYFGPGTRLTVT.

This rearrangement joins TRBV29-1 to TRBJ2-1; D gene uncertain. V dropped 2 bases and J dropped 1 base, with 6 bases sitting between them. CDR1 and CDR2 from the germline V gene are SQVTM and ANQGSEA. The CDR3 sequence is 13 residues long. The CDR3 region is CSVETVSYNEQFF. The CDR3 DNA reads TGCAGCGTTGAAACAGTATCCTACAATGAGCAGTTCTTC.

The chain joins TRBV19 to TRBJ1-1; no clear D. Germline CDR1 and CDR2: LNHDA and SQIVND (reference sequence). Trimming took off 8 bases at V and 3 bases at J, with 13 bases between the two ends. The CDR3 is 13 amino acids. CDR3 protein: CASLGQFDTEAFF. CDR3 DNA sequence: TGTGCCAGTTTGGGTCAGTTTGACACTGAAGCTTTCTTT.

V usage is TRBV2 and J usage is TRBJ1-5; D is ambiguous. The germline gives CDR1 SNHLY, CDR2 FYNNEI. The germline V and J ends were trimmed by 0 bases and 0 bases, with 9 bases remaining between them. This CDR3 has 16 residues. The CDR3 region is CASSEAGSVSNQPQHF. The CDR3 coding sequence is TGTGCCAGCAGTGAAGCAGGCAGCGTTAGCAATCAGCCCCAGCATTTT.

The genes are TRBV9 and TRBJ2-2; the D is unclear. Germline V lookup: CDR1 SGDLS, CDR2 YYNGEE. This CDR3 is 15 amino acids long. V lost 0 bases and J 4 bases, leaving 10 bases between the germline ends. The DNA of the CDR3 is TGTGCCAGCAGCGTAGTGGCAGACCGCACCGGGGAGCTGTTTTTT. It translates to CASSVVADRTGELFF.

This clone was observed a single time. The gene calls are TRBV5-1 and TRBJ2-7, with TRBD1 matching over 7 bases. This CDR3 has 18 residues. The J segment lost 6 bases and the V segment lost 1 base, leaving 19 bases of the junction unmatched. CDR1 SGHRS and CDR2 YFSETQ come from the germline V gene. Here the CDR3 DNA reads TGCGCCAGCAGCTTGCCCCACACAGACAGGGAATTATCGTTCGAGCAGTACTTC. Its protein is CASSLPHTDRELSFEQYF.

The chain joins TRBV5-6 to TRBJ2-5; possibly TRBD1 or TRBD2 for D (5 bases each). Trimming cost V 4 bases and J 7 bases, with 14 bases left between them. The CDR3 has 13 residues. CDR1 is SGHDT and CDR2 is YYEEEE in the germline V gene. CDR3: CASSLGTGGTQYF. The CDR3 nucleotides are TGTGCCAGCAGCCTAGGGACGGGCGGGACCCAGTACTTC.

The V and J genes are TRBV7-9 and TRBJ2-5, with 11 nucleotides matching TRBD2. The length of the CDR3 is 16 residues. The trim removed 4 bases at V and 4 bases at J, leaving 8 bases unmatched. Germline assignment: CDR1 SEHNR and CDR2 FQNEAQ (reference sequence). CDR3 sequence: CASSSEVGLAGETQYF. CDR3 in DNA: TGTGCCAGCAGCTCCGAAGTCGGACTAGCGGGAGAGACCCAGTACTTC.